This TCR beta chain was profiled in a study of shared clonotypes between healthy human individuals. This clone was observed a single time. The target antigen is unknown. Sequencing was performed with immunoSEQ multiplex PCR; in TCRdb, only in-frame clones are kept and a portion is missing. The table shows around 500,000 clones, with about 82% occurring only once. The study enrolled healthy HIV-negative adults without recent acute infections or vaccinations as donors. Trimming left V 4 bases short and J 1 base short, with 14 bases between. Germline CDR1 and CDR2: SGHNT and YYREEE (reference sequence). The CDR3 is 15 residues long. Findings and limits, study-wide: Sequencing depth was expected to affect clonotype sharing among donors. Limitation of the genetic and exposure-history diversity represented came from the few donors.

The sequenced sample was PBMCs. This TCR came from a woman aged 40 to 50 in good health. Some clones in this sample may be carry-over from other donors' samples. The chain has TRBV5-4 and TRBJ1-1; D unclear. CDR3: CASSPVGSRNTEAFF. The DNA of the CDR3 is TGTGCCAGCAGCCCTGTGGGGTCTCGGAACACTGAAGCTTTCTTT.